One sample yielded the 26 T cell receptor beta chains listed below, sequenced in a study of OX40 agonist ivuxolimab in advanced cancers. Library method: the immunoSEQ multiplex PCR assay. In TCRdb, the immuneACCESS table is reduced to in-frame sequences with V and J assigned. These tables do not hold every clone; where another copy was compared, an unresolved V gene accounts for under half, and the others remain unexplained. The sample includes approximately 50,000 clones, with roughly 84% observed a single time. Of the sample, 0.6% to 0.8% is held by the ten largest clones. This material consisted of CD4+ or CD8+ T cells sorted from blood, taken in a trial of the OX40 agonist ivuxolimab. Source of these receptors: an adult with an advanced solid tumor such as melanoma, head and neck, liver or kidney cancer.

This chain's CDR3 is CASSFSETSGGETQYF. The CDR3 coding sequence is TGCGCCAGCAGCTTCAGCGAGACTAGCGGGGGGGAGACCCAGTACTTC. The V and J genes are TRBV5-1 and TRBJ2-5, with TRBD2 matching over 13 bases. There are 16 residues in the CDR3. V lost 2 bases to trimming and J lost 5 bases; unmatched junction nucleotides: 6. Germline CDR1 is SGHRS and CDR2 is YFSETQ.

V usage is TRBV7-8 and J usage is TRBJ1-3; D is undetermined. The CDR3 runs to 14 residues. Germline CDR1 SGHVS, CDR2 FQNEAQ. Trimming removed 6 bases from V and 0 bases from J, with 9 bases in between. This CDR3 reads CASSPGFSGNTIYF. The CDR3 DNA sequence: TGTGCCAGCAGTCCGGGGTTCTCTGGAAACACCATATATTTT.

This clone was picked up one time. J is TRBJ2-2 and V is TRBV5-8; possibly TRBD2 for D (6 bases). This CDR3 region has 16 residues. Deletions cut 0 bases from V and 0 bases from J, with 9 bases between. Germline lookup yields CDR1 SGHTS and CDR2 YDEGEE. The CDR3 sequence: CASSLGRDANTGELFF. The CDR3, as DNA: TGTGCCAGCAGCTTGGGGCGGGACGCGAACACCGGGGAGCTGTTTTTT.

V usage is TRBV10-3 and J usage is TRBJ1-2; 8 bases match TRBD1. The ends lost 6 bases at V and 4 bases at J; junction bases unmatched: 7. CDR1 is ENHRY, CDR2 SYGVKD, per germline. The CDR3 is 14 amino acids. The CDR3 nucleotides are TGTGCCATCAGGGGGACAGGCCCTACCTATGGCTACACCTTC. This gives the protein CAIRGTGPTYGYTF.

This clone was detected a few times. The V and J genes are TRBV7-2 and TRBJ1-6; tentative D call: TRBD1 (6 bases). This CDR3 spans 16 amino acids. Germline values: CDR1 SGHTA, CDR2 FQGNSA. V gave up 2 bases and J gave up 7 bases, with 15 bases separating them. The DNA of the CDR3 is TGTGCCAGCAGCTTACTAGGACAGAGACTCAATTCACCCCTCCACTTT. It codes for CASSLLGQRLNSPLHF. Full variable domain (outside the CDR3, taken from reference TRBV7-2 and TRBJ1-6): GAGVSQSPSNKVTEKGKDVELRCDPISGHTALYWYRQSLGQGLEFLIYFQGNSAPDKSGLPSDRFSAERTGGSVSTLTIQRTQQEDSAVYLCASSLLGQRLNSPLHFGNGTRLTVT.

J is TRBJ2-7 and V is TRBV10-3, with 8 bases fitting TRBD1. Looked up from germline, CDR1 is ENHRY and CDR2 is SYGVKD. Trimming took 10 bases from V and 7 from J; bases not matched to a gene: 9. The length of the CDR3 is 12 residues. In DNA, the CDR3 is TGTGCCAGCAGGCGGACAGGGTGGGAGCAGTACTTC. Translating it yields CASRRTGWEQYF.

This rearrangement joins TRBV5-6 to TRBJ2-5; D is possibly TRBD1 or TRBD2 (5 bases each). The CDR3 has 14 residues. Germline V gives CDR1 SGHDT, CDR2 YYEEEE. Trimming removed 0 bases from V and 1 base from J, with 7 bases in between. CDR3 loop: CASSLGGTQETQYF. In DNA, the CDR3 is TGTGCCAGCAGCTTGGGTGGGACCCAAGAGACCCAGTACTTC.

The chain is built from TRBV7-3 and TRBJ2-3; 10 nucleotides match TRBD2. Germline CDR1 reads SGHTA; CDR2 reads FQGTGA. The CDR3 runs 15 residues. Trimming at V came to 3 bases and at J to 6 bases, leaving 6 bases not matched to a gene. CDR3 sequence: CASSFSGGAGDTQYF. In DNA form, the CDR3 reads TGTGCCAGCAGCTTCAGCGGGGGGGCCGGCGATACGCAGTATTTT.

Here the CDR3 reads CASSFSGTPYNEQFF. The CDR3 region has the DNA TGTGCCAGCAGCTTTAGCGGGACCCCCTACAATGAGCAGTTCTTC. The chain carries TRBV7-2 and TRBJ2-1; 8 positions agree with TRBD2. Per the germline V gene, CDR1 is SGHTA and CDR2 is FQGNSA. V lost 3 bases to trimming and J lost 2 bases; unmatched junction nucleotides: 3. There are 15 residues in the CDR3.

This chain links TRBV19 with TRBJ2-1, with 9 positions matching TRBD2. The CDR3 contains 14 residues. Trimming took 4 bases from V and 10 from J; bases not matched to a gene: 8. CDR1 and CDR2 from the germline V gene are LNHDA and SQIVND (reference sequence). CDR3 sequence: CASSTKRGEWEQFF. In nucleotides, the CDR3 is TGTGCCAGTAGTACCAAGCGGGGGGAATGGGAGCAGTTCTTC. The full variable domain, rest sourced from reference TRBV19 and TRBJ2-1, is DGGITQSPKYLFRKEGQNVTLSCEQNLNHDAMYWYRQDPGQGLRLIYYSQIVNDFQKGDIAEGYSVSREKKESFPLTVTSAQKNPTAFYLCASSTKRGEWEQFFGPGTRLTVL.

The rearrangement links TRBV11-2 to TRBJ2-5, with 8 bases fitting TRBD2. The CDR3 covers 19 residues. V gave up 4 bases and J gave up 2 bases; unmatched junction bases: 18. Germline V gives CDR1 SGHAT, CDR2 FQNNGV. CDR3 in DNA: TGTGCCAGCAGCTGGGGACTAGGGGGGTTTGTCGGTCGACAAGAGACCCAGTACTTC. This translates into CASSWGLGGFVGRQETQYF.

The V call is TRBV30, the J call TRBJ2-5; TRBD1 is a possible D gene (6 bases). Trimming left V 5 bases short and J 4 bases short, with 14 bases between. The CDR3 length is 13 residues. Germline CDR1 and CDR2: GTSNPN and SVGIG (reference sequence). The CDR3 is CAWAQGRGETQYF. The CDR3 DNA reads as TGTGCCTGGGCACAGGGCCGCGGAGAGACCCAGTACTTC. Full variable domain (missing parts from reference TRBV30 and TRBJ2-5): SQTIHQWPATLVQPVGSPLSLECTVEGTSNPNLYWYRQAAGRGLQLLFYSVGIGQISSEVPQNLSASRPQDRQFILSSKKLLLSDSGFYLCAWAQGRGETQYFGPGTRLLVL.

The CDR3 reads CASSWTVANTGELFF. For the CDR3, the DNA is TGCGCCAGCAGCTGGACAGTCGCGAACACCGGGGAGCTGTTTTTT. The V gene is TRBV5-1, the J gene TRBJ2-2; D may be TRBD1 (6 bases). The CDR3 contains 15 residues. Germline V gene sequence: CDR1 SGHRS, CDR2 YFSETQ. V lost 3 bases to trimming and J lost 0 bases, with 9 bases between them.

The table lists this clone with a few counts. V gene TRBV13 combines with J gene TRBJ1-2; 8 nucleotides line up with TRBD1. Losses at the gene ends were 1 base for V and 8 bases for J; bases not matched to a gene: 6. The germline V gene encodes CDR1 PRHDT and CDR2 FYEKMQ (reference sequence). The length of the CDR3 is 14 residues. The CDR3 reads CASSLEGQGRGYTF. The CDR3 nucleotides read TGTGCCAGCAGCTTAGAAGGACAGGGTAGAGGCTACACCTTC.

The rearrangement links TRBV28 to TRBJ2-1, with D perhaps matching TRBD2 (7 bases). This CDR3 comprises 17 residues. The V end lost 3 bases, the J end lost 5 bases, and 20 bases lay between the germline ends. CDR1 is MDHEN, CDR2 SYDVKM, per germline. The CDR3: CASSLGQGGGKHNEQFF. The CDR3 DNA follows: TGTGCCAGCAGTTTGGGTCAGGGCGGGGGCAAACACAATGAGCAGTTCTTC.

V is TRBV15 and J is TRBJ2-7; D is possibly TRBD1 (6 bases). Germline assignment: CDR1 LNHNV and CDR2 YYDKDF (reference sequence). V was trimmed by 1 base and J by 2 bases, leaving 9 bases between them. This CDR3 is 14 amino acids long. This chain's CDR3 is CATSRVDRTYEQYF. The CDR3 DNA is TGTGCCACCAGCAGAGTGGACAGAACCTACGAGCAGTACTTC. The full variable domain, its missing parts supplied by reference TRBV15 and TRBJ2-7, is DAMVIQNPRYQVTQFGKPVTLSCSQTLNHNVMYWYQQKSSQAPKLLFHYYDKDFNNEADTPDNFQSRRPNTSFCFLDIRSPGLGDTAMYLCATSRVDRTYEQYFGPGTRLTVT.

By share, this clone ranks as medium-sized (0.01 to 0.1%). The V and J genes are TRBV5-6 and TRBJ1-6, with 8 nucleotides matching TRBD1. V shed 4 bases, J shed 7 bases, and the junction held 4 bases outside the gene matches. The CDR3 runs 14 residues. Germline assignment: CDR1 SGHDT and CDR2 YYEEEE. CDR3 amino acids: CASSPGGINSPLHF. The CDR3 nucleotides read TGTGCCAGCAGCCCAGGGGGCATAAATTCACCCCTCCACTTT. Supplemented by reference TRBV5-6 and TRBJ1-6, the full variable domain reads DAGVTQSPTHLIKTRGQQVTLRCSPKSGHDTVSWYQQALGQGPQFIFQYYEEEERQRGNFPDRFSGHQFPNYSSELNVNALLLGDSALYLCASSPGGINSPLHFGNGTRLTVT.

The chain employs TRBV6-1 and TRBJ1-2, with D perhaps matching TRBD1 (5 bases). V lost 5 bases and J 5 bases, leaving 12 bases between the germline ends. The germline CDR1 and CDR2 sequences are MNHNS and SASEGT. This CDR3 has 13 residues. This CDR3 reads CASSLRGGYGYTF. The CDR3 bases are TGTGCCAGCAGTCTCCGTGGGGGGTATGGCTACACCTTC.

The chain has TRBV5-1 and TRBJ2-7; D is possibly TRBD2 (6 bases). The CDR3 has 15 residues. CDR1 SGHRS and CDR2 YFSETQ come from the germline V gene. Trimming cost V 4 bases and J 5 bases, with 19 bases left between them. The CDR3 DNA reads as TGCGCCAGCAGCCCTGGAGGGCAGGGCTTCAACGAGCAGTACTTC. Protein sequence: CASSPGGQGFNEQYF.

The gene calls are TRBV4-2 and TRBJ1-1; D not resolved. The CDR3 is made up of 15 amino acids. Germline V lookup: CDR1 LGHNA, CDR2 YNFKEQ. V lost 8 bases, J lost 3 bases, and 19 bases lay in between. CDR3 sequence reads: CASLSGKSGDTEAFF. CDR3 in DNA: TGTGCCAGCCTCAGCGGCAAATCAGGCGACACTGAAGCTTTCTTT.

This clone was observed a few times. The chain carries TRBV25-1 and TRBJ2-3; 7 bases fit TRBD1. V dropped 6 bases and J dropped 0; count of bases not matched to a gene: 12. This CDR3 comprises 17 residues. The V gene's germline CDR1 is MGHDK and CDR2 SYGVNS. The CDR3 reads CASSSSFQGVSTDTQYF. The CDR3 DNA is TGTGCCAGCAGCAGTTCCTTCCAGGGGGTAAGCACAGATACGCAGTATTTT.

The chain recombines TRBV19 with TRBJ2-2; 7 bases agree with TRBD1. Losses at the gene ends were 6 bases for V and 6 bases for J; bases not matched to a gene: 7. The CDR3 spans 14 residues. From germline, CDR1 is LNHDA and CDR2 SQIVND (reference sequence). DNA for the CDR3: TGTGCCAGTAGCGAGAACAGGGGTGCCGGGGAGCTGTTTTTT. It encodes CASSENRGAGELFF.

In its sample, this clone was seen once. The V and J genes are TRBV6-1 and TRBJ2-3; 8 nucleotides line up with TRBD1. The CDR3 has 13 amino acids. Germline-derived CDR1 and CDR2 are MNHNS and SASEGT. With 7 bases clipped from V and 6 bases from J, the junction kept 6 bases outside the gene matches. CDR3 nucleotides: TGTGCCAGCAACGCCAGGGGGCGGGATACGCAGTATTTT. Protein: CASNARGRDTQYF.

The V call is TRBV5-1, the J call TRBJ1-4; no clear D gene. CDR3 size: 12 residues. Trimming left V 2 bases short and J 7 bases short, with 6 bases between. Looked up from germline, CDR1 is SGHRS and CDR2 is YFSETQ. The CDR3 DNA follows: TGCGCCAGCAGCTTCGAGGGTGAAAAACTGTTTTTT. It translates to CASSFEGEKLFF.

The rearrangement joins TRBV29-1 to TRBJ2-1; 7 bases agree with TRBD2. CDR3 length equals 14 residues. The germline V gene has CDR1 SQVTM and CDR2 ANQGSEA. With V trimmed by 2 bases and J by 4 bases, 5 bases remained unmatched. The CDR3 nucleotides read TGCAGCGTTGAATGGGACTACCCGTACAATGAGCAGTTCTTC. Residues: CSVEWDYPYNEQFF.

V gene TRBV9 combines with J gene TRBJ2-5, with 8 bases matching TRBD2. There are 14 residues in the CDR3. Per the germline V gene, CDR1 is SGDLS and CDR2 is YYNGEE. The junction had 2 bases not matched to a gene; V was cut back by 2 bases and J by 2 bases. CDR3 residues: CASSVSGKQETQYF. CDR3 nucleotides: TGTGCCAGCAGCGTTAGCGGGAAACAAGAGACCCAGTACTTC.